This T cell receptor beta chain comes out of a study of blood T cell repertoires in COVID-19 (dated by TCRdb to 2020 to 2022). For the study in its entirety: Samples from collaborators originated in the United States, Italy and Spain and spanned both the acute and convalescent phases of COVID-19. The prospective study material was composed of cDNA or gDNA derived from T cells, B-cell-depleted T cells, or PBMCs. Deeply sampled blood TCRbeta repertoires from subjects exposed to, actively infected with, or recovered from COVID-19 were included in the dataset. The repertoires were released in a freely available public database intended as a resource for research on the immune response to SARS-CoV-2. Samples were obtained from the ongoing ImmuneRACE study (first 160 participants) and from some 1,300 subjects provided by 6 global collaborators. Sample metadata almost always included a de-identified subject ID, COVID-19 status, age in years and sex. Where available, HLA class I and class II types were obtained from metadata supplied by the sample provider rather than from assay-based typing. General study outcomes and caveats: Clinical and demographic metadata were provided uncurated, with the amount varying by source and participant.

V and J are truncated by 1 base and 6 bases respectively, leaving an intervening sequence of 14 bases. From a lookup of the germline V gene, CDR1 and CDR2 are SGHVS and FQNEAQ. Its CDR3 holds 15 amino acids, cysteine through phenylalanine. Only the CDR3 region is kept as DNA, spanning 45 bases read in frame from base 1. This clone was recorded only once. Its antigen is currently not known. No base quality information exists; no much larger clone differs at one position. The collaborating institutions used their own protocols to collect whole blood in K2EDTA tubes. For TCRbeta analysis, collaborators shipped samples in one of three forms: frozen whole blood, isolated PBMCs, or DNA extracted from either of those sample types. TCRbeta CDR3 regions were amplified from genomic DNA using the immunoSEQ Assay, a bias-controlled multiplex PCR. Turning to the authors' computational methods: The number of nucleated cells in each sample was estimated by amplification of reference gene primers within the assay. To quantify the absolute abundance of each unique TCRbeta CDR3 rearrangement, sequence reads were collapsed and filtered. For each sample, productive Simpson clonality was calculated as the square root of Simpson's diversity index over productive rearrangements. TCRdb limited this immuneACCESS table to in-frame rearrangements with V and J called. A share of clones is missing; checked studies link under half to unresolved V genes, and the rest is unexplained. V, J and clone size reflect that table, while D and trimming were determined from the DNA. The sample table contains about 67,000 clones; only one count was recorded for around 85% of them. The ten largest clones add up to approximately 20% of the sample.

The TCR was taken from a woman of 80 years or more with acute or convalescent COVID-19. The sample taken for sequencing was peripheral blood. The V and J segments used are TRBV7-8 and TRBJ2-3, with TRBD1 perhaps the D gene, on 5 matching bases. This receptor carries the CDR3 CASSLGGPPGDTQYF. The sequence in DNA is TGTGCCAGCAGCTTAGGTGGACCCCCAGGGGATACGCAGTATTTT.